This T cell receptor beta chain was obtained from a study of CD8+CD57+ T cells in acquired aplastic anemia (dated by TCRdb to the late 2010s). General notes on the study: Extracted DNA from sorted CD4+ and CD8+ cells averaged around 3.5 ug, ranging from about 0.17 to 30 ug. CD8+CD57+ expansion was defined as a frequency above the mean frequency observed in healthy subjects.

According to the germline V gene, CDR1 reads SGHTA and CDR2 reads FQGNSA. Deletion took 2 bases off V and 5 bases off J, with a span of 9 bases between the germline ends. From cysteine to phenylalanine, the CDR3 is 13 amino acids long. The CDR3 DNA has 39 bases and is translated from base 1. Patients chosen for sequencing had shown expansion of CD8+CD57+ cells by flow cytometry. Every patient had severe acquired aplastic anemia, diagnosed using the International Study of Aplastic Anemia and Agranulocytosis and Camitta criteria. At the time blood was sampled, none of the patients had received any therapy. In this study, sorted CD4+ and CD8+ T cells from the blood of healthy subjects and of severe aplastic anemia patients had their TCR repertoires deep-sequenced. Patients were enrolled under clinicaltrials.gov protocols 00001620, 01623167, 00001397, 00071045, 00081523 and 00961064 in the USA. Ficoll-Paque density gradient centrifugation was used to isolate peripheral blood mononuclear cells. Before DNA extraction, CD4+ and CD8+ T cells were sorted by FACS or by magnetic beads.

Genomic DNA was used as template for profiling of TCR beta VDJ combinations and CDR3 sequences. An Illumina HiSeq 2000 was used for TCR repertoire sequencing. On the study's bioinformatics: Repertoires were assessed using TRBV/TRBJ rearrangement plots, CDR3 size and DJ length profiles, and Simpson's diversity index. The immunodominant clone was defined as the most abundant DNA sequence in deep sequencing data. CDR3 amino acid sequences were screened for sharing across subjects and were compared with published repertoires and the VDJdb database. TCRdb trimmed public reads at Q25 via fastp, called clones via MiXCR and kept in-frame beta chains. Every distinct CDR3 protein forms one entry, paired with its most common genes and DNA. For this entry, the V and J calls and clone size follow TCRdb and not the study's own pipeline. The sample table shows some 160,000 distinct CDR3 sequences, and around half are seen once. In total, the top ten clones hold around 2.9% of the sample.

A note on this clonotype: Its antigen remains unidentified. Base-call qualities are not available, and no considerably larger clone is one nucleotide away.

Points the paper makes about the study in general: Between patients and healthy controls, no significant difference in CD8+ Simpson's diversity was found (P=0.060). Although around 30 CD8+ CDR3 sequences were shared by patients and controls, these sequences appeared highly expressed in patients and within the immunodominant clones of patients.

The TCR sequence derives from a human donor with aplastic anemia. The sample taken for sequencing was sorted CD4+, CD8+, or CD8+CD57+ T cells (not recorded which) from PBMCs. In this chain, TRBV7-2 is recombined with TRBJ2-5, with the D segment identity uncertain. The DNA is TGTGCCAGCAGCTTAAAGTTTTCGGAGACCCAGTACTTC. This codes for CASSLKFSETQYF.